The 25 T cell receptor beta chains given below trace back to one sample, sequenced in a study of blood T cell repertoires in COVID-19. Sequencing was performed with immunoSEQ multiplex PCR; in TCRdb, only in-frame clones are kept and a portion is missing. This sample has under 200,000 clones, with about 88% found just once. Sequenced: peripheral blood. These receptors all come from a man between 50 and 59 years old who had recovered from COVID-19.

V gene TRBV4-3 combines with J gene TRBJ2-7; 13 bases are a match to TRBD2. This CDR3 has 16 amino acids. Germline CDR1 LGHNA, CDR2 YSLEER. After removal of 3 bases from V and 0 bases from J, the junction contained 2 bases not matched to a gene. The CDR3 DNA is TGCGCCAGCAGCCAGGGACTAGCGGGATACTCCTACGAGCAGTACTTC. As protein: CASSQGLAGYSYEQYF.

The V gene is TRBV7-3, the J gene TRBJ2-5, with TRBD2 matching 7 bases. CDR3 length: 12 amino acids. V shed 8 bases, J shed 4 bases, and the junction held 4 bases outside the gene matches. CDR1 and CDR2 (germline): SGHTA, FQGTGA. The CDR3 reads CASGGVGETQYF. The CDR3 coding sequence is TGTGCCAGCGGGGGGGTTGGAGAGACCCAGTACTTC.

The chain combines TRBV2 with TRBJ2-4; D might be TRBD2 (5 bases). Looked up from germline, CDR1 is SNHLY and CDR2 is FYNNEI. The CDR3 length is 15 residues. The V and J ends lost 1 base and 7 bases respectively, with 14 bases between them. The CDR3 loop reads CASSEGRTTGNIQYF. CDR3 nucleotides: TGTGCCAGCAGTGAAGGGAGGACGACGGGGAACATTCAGTACTTC.

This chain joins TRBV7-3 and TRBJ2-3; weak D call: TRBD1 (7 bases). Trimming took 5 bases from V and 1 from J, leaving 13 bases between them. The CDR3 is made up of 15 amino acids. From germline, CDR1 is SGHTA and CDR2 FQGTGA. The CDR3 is CASSQGGHGTDTQYF. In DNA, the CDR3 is TGTGCCAGCAGCCAGGGGGGACATGGCACAGATACGCAGTATTTT. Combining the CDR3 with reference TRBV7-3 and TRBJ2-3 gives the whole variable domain GAGVSQTPSNKVTEKGKYVELRCDPISGHTALYWYRQSLGQGPEFLIYFQGTGAADDSGLPNDRFFAVRPEGSVSTLKIQRTERGDSAVYLCASSQGGHGTDTQYFGPGTRLTVL.

The CDR3 protein is CASSVDRGRTEAFF. CDR3 coding DNA: TGTGCCAGCAGCGTAGACAGAGGTAGGACTGAAGCTTTCTTT. The chain links TRBV2 to TRBJ1-1; TRBD1 might be the D (5 bases). Germline-derived CDR1 and CDR2 are SNHLY and FYNNEI. V dropped 6 bases and J dropped 5 bases, with 16 bases sitting between them. CDR3 size: 14 residues.

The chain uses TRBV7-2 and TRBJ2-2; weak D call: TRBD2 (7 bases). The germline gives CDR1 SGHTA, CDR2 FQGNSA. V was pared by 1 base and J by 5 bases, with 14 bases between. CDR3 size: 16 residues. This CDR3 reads CASSLDTGGRTGELFF. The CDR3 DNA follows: TGTGCCAGCAGCTTAGACACGGGGGGCCGGACCGGGGAGCTGTTTTTT.

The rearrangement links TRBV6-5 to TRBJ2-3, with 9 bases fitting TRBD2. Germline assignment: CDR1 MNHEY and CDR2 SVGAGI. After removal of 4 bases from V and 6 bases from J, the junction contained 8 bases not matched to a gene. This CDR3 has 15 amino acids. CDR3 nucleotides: TGTGCCAGCAGTTTAGGAGCGGGGGGCCGGGATACGCAGTATTTT. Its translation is CASSLGAGGRDTQYF.

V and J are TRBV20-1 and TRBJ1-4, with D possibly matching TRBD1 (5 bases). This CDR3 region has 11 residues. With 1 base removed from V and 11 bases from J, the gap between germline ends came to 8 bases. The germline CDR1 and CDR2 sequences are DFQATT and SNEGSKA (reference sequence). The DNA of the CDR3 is TGCAGTGCTAGAGGGGGGGGGAAACTGTTTTTT. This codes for CSARGGGKLFF.

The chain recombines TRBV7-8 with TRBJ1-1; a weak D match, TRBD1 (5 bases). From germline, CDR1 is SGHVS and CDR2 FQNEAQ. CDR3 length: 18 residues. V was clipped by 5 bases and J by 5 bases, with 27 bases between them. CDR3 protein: CASSLLVVGGSGKTEAFF. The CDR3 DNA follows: TGTGCCAGCAGCCTACTTGTGGTTGGGGGGTCAGGGAAAACTGAAGCTTTCTTT.

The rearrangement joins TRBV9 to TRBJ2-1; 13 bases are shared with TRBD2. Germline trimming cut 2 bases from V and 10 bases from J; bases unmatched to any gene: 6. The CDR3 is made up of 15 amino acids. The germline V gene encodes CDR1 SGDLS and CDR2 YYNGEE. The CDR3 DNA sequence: TGTGCCAGCAGCGTCCACCCGGGACTAGCGGGAGAGCAGTTCTTC. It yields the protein CASSVHPGLAGEQFF. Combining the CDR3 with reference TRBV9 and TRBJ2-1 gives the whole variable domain DSGVTQTPKHLITATGQRVTLRCSPRSGDLSVYWYQQSLDQGLQFLIQYYNGEERAKGNILERFSAQQFPDLHSELNLSSLELGDSALYFCASSVHPGLAGEQFFGPGTRLTVL.

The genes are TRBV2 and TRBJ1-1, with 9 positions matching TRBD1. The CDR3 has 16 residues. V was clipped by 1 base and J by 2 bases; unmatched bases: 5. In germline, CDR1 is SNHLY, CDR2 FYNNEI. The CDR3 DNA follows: TGTGCCAGCAGTGAAGGGGGACAGGGAAGAAACACTGAAGCTTTCTTT. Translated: CASSEGGQGRNTEAFF.

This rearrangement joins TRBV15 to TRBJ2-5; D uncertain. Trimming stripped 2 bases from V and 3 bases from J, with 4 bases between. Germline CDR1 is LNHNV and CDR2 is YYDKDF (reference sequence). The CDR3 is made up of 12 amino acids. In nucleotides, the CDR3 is TGTGCCACCAGCAGATCTGAAGAGACCCAGTACTTC. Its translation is CATSRSEETQYF.

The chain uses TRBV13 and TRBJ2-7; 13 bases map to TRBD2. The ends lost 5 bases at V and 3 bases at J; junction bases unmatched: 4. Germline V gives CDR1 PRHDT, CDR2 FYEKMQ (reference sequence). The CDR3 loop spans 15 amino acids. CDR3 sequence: CASSLRTSGSYEQYF. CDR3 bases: TGTGCCAGCAGCCTAAGGACTAGCGGGAGCTACGAGCAGTACTTC.

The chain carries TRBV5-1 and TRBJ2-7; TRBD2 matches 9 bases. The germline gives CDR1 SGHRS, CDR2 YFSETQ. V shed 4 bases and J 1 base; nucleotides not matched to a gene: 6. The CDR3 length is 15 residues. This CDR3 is CASSPTSGGSYEQYF. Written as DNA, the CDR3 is TGCGCCAGCAGCCCTACGAGCGGGGGGTCCTACGAGCAGTACTTC.

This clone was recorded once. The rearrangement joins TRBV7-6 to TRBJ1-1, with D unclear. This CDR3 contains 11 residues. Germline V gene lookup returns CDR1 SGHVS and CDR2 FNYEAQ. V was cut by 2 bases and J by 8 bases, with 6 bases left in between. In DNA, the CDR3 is TGTGCCAGCAGCTTAAGACTCGAAGCTTTCTTT. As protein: CASSLRLEAFF.

The CDR3 bases are TGTGCCAGCAGCCGGGAAGGGAATAGCAATCAGCCCCAGCATTTT. Encoded protein: CASSREGNSNQPQHF. The rearrangement joins TRBV5-5 to TRBJ1-5; the D is unclear. The germline gives CDR1 SGHKS, CDR2 YYEKEE (reference sequence). The germline V and J ends were trimmed by 4 bases and 0 bases, with 11 bases remaining between them. The CDR3 consists of 15 residues.

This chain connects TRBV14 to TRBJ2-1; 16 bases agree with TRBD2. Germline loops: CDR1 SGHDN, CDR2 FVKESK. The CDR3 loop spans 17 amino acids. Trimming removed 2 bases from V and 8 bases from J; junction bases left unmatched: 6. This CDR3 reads CASSQQGGLAGGYEQFF. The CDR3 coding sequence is TGTGCCAGCAGCCAACAGGGGGGACTAGCGGGAGGGTATGAGCAGTTCTTC.

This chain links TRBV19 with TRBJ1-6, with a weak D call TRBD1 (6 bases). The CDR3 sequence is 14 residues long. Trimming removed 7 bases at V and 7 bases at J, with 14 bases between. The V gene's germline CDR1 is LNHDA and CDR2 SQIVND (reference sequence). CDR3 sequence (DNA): TGTGCCAGTACGCGACAGGACCGAAATTCACCCCTCCACTTT. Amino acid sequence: CASTRQDRNSPLHF.

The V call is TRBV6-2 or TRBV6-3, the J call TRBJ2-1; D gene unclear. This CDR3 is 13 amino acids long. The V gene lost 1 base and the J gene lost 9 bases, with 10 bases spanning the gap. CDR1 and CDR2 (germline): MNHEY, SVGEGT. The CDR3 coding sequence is TGTGCCAGCAGTTACTTCCCATCTAGTGAGCAGTTCTTC. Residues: CASSYFPSSEQFF.

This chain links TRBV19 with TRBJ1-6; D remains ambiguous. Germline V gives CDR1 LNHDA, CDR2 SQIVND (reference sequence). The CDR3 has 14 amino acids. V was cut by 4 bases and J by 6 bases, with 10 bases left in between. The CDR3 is CASSTRAPNSPLHF. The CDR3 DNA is TGTGCCAGTAGTACGCGGGCCCCTAATTCACCCCTCCACTTT.

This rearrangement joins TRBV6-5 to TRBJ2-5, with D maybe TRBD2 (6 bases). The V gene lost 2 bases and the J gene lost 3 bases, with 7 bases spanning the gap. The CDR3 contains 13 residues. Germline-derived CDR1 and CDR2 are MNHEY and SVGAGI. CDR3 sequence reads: CASSYAGKETQYF. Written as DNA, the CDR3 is TGTGCCAGCAGTTACGCGGGGAAAGAGACCCAGTACTTC.

The CDR3 DNA sequence: TGCAGCGTTGAAGATCCAAACGCGGAGAACACTGAAGCTTTCTTT. It translates to CSVEDPNAENTEAFF. The rearrangement links TRBV29-1 to TRBJ1-1; D not certain. Deletions cut 0 bases from V and 1 base from J, with 12 bases between. In germline, CDR1 is SQVTM, CDR2 ANQGSEA. There are 15 residues in the CDR3. The entire variable domain, with the rest obtained from reference TRBV29-1 and TRBJ1-1, is as follows: SAVISQKPSRDICQRGTSLTIQCQVDSQVTMMFWYRQQPGQSLTLIATANQGSEATYESGFVIDKFPISRPNLTFSTLTVSNMSPEDSSIYLCSVEDPNAENTEAFFGQGTRLTVV.

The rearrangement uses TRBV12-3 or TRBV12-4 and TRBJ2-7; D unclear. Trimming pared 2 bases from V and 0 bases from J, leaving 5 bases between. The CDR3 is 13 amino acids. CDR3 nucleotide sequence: TGTGCCAGCAGTTTAACGGGCTCCTACGAGCAGTACTTC. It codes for CASSLTGSYEQYF.

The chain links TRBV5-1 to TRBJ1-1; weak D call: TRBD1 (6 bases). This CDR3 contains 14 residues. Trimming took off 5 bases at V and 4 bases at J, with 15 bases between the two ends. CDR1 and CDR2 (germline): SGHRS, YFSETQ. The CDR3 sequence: CASSSGGRITEAFF. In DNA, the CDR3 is TGCGCCAGCAGTTCCGGGGGGCGGATCACTGAAGCTTTCTTT.

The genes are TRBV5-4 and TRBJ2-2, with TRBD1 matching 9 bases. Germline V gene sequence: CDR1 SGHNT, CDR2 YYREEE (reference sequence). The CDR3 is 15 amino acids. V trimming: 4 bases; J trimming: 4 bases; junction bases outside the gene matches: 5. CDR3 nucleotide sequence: TGTGCCAGCAGCCGACAGGGGGTCTTCACCGGGGAGCTGTTTTTT. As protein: CASSRQGVFTGELFF.